This T cell receptor beta chain originates from a study of T cell repertoires in cytomegalovirus infection (dated by TCRdb to the late 2010s). About the full investigation: Alongside well-studied HLA-B-restricted epitopes, the peptide stimulations were aimed at recently identified HLA-C-restricted CMV epitopes, whose presentation resists viral immunomodulation. Donor HLA type was relevant to the analysis, as public TCR beta signatures indicated carriage of CMV infection together with the matching HLA type. What the research found in general, with its limitations: Carriers of CMV infection plus the relevant HLA type were discriminated by the cumulative frequency of public TCR beta family members in the study cohort and in an independent roughly 340-donor cohort. The ex vivo response was dominated by HLA-C-restricted CMV-specific TCR beta clonotypes, which also provided the single most frequent clonotype in two of eight donors.

Sequenced on an Illumina HiSeq 1500. In TCRdb, the public reads were trimmed at Q25 with fastp and aligned with MiXCR, with productive beta chains retained. Entries are consolidated by CDR3 protein sequence, retaining the most common genes and DNA. Across this sample there are roughly 350,000 distinct CDR3 sequences, with about 35% seen only once. The ten largest account for roughly 14% of the sample. In this sample, this clonotype turned up once. The target of this receptor is not known. No per-base quality is available; no much larger clone lies one base away. Single-read evidence is weak. Cut back by 4 bases and 8 bases, the V and J ends lie 8 bases apart. The CDR3, cysteine through phenylalanine, is 11 amino acids long. Here the CDR3 DNA is all that survives: 33 bases in frame from base 1. The germline V gene supplies CDR1 MGHDK and CDR2 SYGVNS. The treatment or condition label corresponds to: in vitro stimulation with specific CMV peptide epitopes to enrich CMV-specific T cells.

This receptor was identified in a human donor in good health (CMV status not recorded). Some clones in this sample may be carry-over from other donors' samples. This sample comprised cultured PBMCs, obtained from culture after CMV antigen stimulation. The V and J segments used are TRBV25-1 and TRBJ1-1, with no D gene named confidently. The DNA reads as follows: TGTGCCAGCAGTGTCGGGATAGAAGCTTTCTTT. Its translation reads: CASSVGIEAFF.